This is a list of T cell receptor beta chains from one sample in a study of CD8+ T cells in alopecia areata. The assay was immunoSEQ multiplex PCR, and TCRdb's table has in-frame clones only and misses some. The data hold hundreds of thousands of clones, with roughly 69% observed a single time. The starting material was CD4+ T cells sorted from blood, obtained at week 0. Receptor source: a human donor with alopecia areata. CDR3s include the opening cysteine and the closing phenylalanine or tryptophan. D genes are given only for firm matches.

V: TRBV20-1; J: TRBJ1-1; D: .; CDR3: CSAREPEAFF
V: TRBV5-6; J: TRBJ2-3; D: .; CDR3: CASSLTANTQYF
V: TRBV9; J: TRBJ2-2; D: .; CDR3: CASSVEGAWAGELFF
V: TRBV30; J: TRBJ2-3; D: .; CDR3: CAWSVRWGDTQYF
V: TRBV29-1; J: TRBJ1-4; D: TRBD1; CDR3: CSVEGTGGAVRGKLFF
V: TRBV6-5; J: TRBJ1-5; D: .; CDR3: CASRTGNQPQHF
V: TRBV15; J: TRBJ2-1; D: .; CDR3: CATSRDPGEQFF
V: TRBV7-9; J: TRBJ2-7; D: .; CDR3: CASSLMRSLPYEQYF
V: TRBV7-6; J: TRBJ1-6; D: .; CDR3: CASSPTLGSPLHF
V: TRBV4-1; J: TRBJ2-7; D: .; CDR3: CASSQLARDYEQYF
V: TRBV29-1; J: TRBJ1-2; D: TRBD1; CDR3: CSFYGQGGYTF
V: TRBV5-4; J: TRBJ2-7; D: TRBD2; CDR3: CASSLMTSGGGEQYF
V: TRBV10-3; J: TRBJ2-3; D: .; CDR3: CAISESNSADTQYF
V: TRBV2; J: TRBJ1-2; D: TRBD1; CDR3: CASSPRTGGTYGYTF
V: TRBV29-1; J: TRBJ2-3; D: .; CDR3: CSVSGQNTDTQYF
V: TRBV5-1; J: TRBJ2-3; D: TRBD2; CDR3: CASSLALAGGTDTQYF
V: TRBV29-1; J: TRBJ2-1; D: .; CDR3: CSVHNRVREQFF
V: TRBV5-1; J: TRBJ2-7; D: .; CDR3: CASSLMGIYEQYF
V: TRBV9; J: TRBJ2-3; D: .; CDR3: CASSIRGSTDTQYF
V: TRBV29-1; J: TRBJ1-1; D: .; CDR3: CSVSLLGGEAFF
V: TRBV19; J: TRBJ1-2; D: .; CDR3: CASSAGRGYGYTF
V: TRBV11-2; J: TRBJ1-1; D: TRBD1; CDR3: CASSPGQMNTEAFF
V: TRBV30; J: TRBJ1-1; D: .; CDR3: CAWSRRGTSNTEAFF
V: TRBV10-3; J: TRBJ2-1; D: TRBD1; CDR3: CAISRQGREQFF
V: TRBV7-9; J: TRBJ2-2; D: .; CDR3: CASSLISGTNTGELFF
V: TRBV5-4; J: TRBJ2-7; D: .; CDR3: CASSALAEEQYF
V: TRBV30; J: TRBJ1-5; D: .; CDR3: CAWSVLSQPQHF
V: TRBV5-1; J: TRBJ1-6; D: TRBD1; CDR3: CASSLGTGDSPLHF
V: TRBV9; J: TRBJ1-6; D: .; CDR3: CASSGREQGFHNSPLHF
V: TRBV30; J: TRBJ1-6; D: .; CDR3: CAWSDDSPLHF
V: TRBV30; J: TRBJ1-2; D: .; CDR3: CAWSVMTENGYTF
V: TRBV30; J: TRBJ2-3; D: .; CDR3: CAWKTTGGTDTQYF
V: TRBV5-1; J: TRBJ2-1; D: TRBD2; CDR3: CASSLAGLAGARYNEQFF
V: TRBV5-1; J: TRBJ1-4; D: TRBD1; CDR3: CASSPWTGNDEKLFF
V: TRBV19; J: TRBJ2-1; D: TRBD2; CDR3: CASTDLAGYNEQFF
V: TRBV6-4; J: TRBJ2-2; D: .; CDR3: CASSPLGQANTGELFF
V: TRBV6-5; J: TRBJ2-1; D: .; CDR3: CASSWAGMANEQFF
V: TRBV30; J: TRBJ2-1; D: .; CDR3: CAWSRVVGEQFF